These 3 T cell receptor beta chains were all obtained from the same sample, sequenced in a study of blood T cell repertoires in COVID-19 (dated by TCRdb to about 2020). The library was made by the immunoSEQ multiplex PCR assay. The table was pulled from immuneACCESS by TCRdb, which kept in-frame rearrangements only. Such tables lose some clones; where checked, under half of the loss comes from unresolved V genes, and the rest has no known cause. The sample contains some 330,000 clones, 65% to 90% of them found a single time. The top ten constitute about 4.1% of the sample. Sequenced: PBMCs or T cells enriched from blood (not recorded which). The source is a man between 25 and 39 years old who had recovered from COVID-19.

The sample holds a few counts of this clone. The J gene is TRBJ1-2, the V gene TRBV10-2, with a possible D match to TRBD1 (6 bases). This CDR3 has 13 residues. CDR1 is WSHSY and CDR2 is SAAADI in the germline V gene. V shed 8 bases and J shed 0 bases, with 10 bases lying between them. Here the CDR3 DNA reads TGCGCCAGCGGACAGAGGTCTAACTATGGCTACACCTTC. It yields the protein CASGQRSNYGYTF.

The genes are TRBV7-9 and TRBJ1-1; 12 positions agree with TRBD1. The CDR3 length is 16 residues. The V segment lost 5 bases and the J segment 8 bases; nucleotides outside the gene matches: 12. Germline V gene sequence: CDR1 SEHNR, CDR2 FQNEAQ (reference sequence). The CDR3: CASSPGTGGPRSEAFF. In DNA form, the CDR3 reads TGTGCCAGCAGCCCTGGGACAGGGGGCCCCAGGTCCGAAGCTTTCTTT.

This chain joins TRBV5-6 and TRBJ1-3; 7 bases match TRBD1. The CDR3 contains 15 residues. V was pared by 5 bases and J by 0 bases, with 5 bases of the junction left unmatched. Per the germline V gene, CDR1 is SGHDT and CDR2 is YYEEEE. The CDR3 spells CASSYGTASGNTIYF. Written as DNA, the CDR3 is TGTGCCAGCAGTTACGGGACAGCCTCTGGAAACACCATATATTTT.